One and the same sample provided the 25 T cell receptor beta chains below, sequenced in a study of T cells in women clearing cervical HPV infection. The table came from immunoSEQ multiplex PCR; TCRdb's copy has only in-frame clones and leaves some out. Across about 20,000 clones, the top ten clones capture 5% to 5.5% of the sample. Sequenced sample: blood buffy coat. Every receptor here comes from a woman aged 18 to 69 with a cervical HPV16 infection that either progressed to CIN3+ or cleared (not recorded which).

The sequenced CDR3 bases are TGTGCCAGCAGCAGTAGCGTCCCCTACGAG. Translation: CASSSSVPYE. The entire CDR3 is CASSSSVPYEQYF. J is TRBJ2-7 and V is TRBV7-2; perhaps TRBD2 as D (5 bases). The read gets to within 3 residues of the CDR3 end, and the germline J gene fills in the rest. This CDR3 spans 13 amino acids. The germline CDR1 and CDR2 sequences are SGHTA and FQGNSA. V shed 5 bases and J shed 2 bases, with 10 bases lying between them.

Turning to this clone: Read data end 3 residues before the CDR3 end; the end is taken from the germline J gene. V gene TRBV10-3 combines with J gene TRBJ1-5, with 8 bases matching TRBD1. J was trimmed by 2 bases and V by 1 base; bases with no gene match: 4. This CDR3 has 16 amino acids. The germline CDR1 and CDR2 sequences are ENHRY and SYGVKD. CDR3 protein: CAISEFPGGGNQPQHF. The CDR3 DNA, read in part, is TGTGCCATCAGTGAGTTCCCAGGGGGCGGCAATCAGCCC.

Concerning this clone: The CDR3 end falls 3 residues outside the read, so it is completed with the germline J gene. The chain carries TRBV2 and TRBJ2-3; D is possibly TRBD1 (6 bases). Germline V gene data show CDR1 as SNHLY and CDR2 as FYNNEI. The CDR3 is 15 amino acids. V lost 3 bases and J lost 6, with 16 bases in between. CDR3 bases read: TGTGCCAGCAGTGATATAGGGGGTGCCCGGGATACG. Its translation is CASSDIGGARDT. The whole CDR3 protein is CASSDIGGARDTQYF.

For this clone: From the germline J gene comes the end of the CDR3, since the read stops 3 residues before it. The J gene is TRBJ1-6, the V gene TRBV7-9; D ambiguous. This CDR3 has 12 amino acids. Germline CDR1 reads SEHNR; CDR2 reads FQNEAQ (reference sequence). CDR3 residues: CASSKDSQTLHF. CDR3 DNA (partial): TGTGCCAGCAGCAAGGACTCCCAGACC.

For this clone: The junction shows a germline mismatch at one end, possibly a read error. The same CDR3 is also encoded by other DNA sequences in this sample. Partial CDR3 DNA: TGTGCCAGCAGCTTAGCAGGGCAGGGGAATGGAAACACG. Translating it yields CASSLAGQGNGNT. The CDR3 reads in full as CASSLAGQGNGNTIYF. J is TRBJ1-3 and V is TRBV7-2; D is possibly TRBD1 (6 bases). The CDR3 end lies 3 residues beyond the end of the read and is filled in from the germline J gene. The CDR3 is made up of 16 amino acids. Germline CDR1 reads SGHTA; CDR2 reads FQGNSA.

On this clone itself: Read coverage stops 3 residues before the CDR3 terminus; the germline J gene supplies the remainder. The chain is built from TRBV6-2 or TRBV6-3 and TRBJ2-2; D possibly corresponds to TRBD2 (5 bases). The CDR3 consists of 15 residues. Germline V gene data show CDR1 as MNHEY and CDR2 as SVGEGT. The V gene lost 6 bases and the J gene lost 7 bases, with 18 bases spanning the gap. The CDR3 loop is CASSRGSGGRGELFF. Incomplete CDR3 DNA: TGTGCCAGCAGCCGCGGGTCCGGCGGGCGCGGGGAG.

On this clone itself: From the germline J gene comes the end of the CDR3, since the read stops 3 residues before it. Other nucleotide sequences from this sample produce the same CDR3. The J gene is TRBJ2-1, the V gene TRBV5-1; 8 nucleotides agree with TRBD1. With 3 bases clipped from V and 6 bases from J, the junction kept 2 bases outside the gene matches. This CDR3 comprises 13 residues. CDR1 is SGHRS and CDR2 is YFSETQ in the germline V gene. The CDR3 sequence: CASSSDRGNEQFF. The CDR3 bases that were read are TGCGCCAGCAGCTCTGACAGGGGCAATGAG.

With respect to this clone: The observed sequence ends 3 residues before the CDR3 terminus, with the missing tail filled in from the germline J gene. The chain uses TRBV27 and TRBJ2-1, with 7 bases lining up with TRBD2. V was pared by 8 bases and J by 6 bases, with 13 bases of the junction left unmatched. The CDR3 length is 15 residues. Germline CDR1 and CDR2: MNHEY and SMNVEV (reference sequence). CDR3 protein: CASGFVSGGVNEQFF. The CDR3 DNA, read in part, is TGTGCCAGCGGGTTCGTGTCGGGGGGAGTCAATGAG.

Of note for this clone: Sequencing ends 3 residues short of the CDR3 end; the germline J gene provides the rest. J is TRBJ2-7 and V is TRBV28; TRBD2 agrees at 7 bases. With V trimmed by 2 bases and J by 5 bases, 3 bases remained unmatched. Germline-derived CDR1 and CDR2 are MDHEN and SYDVKM. The CDR3 runs 13 residues. The DNA read from the CDR3 is TGTGCCAGCAGTTTAGGGCGGGAGAACGAG. Translating it yields CASSLGRENE. The full-length CDR3 reads as CASSLGRENEQYF.

Comments on this clone: The DNA ends 3 residues before the CDR3 does, and the rest of the CDR3 is filled in from the germline J gene. The V call is TRBV2, the J call TRBJ1-2, with TRBD1 identical over 7 bases. This CDR3 has 13 amino acids. CDR1 and CDR2 from the germline V gene are SNHLY and FYNNEI. CDR3 DNA (partial): TGTGCCAGCAGTAAAGGGGGCCTCAATGAC. It specifies CASSKGGLND. The full CDR3 is CASSKGGLNDYTF.

On this clone itself: The read falls 3 residues short of the CDR3 end, and the missing part is taken from the germline J gene. This rearrangement joins TRBV19 to TRBJ2-3, with D possibly matching TRBD1 (6 bases). Per the germline V gene, CDR1 is LNHDA and CDR2 is SQIVND (reference sequence). This CDR3 comprises 16 residues. The part of the CDR3 DNA that was read is TGTGCCAGTAGTATAGTCCCCGGACAGTCTATGCAGCCG. Its protein product is CASSIVPGQSMQP. In full, the CDR3 reads CASSIVPGQSMQPQYF.

A note on this clone: The read stops 3 residues short of the end of the CDR3; the missing end is completed from the germline J gene. V gene TRBV5-6 combines with J gene TRBJ2-5; 8 bases align to TRBD2. Germline CDR1 reads SGHDT; CDR2 reads YYEEEE. CDR3 length: 15 residues. After removal of 1 base from V and 4 bases from J, the junction contained 6 bases not matched to a gene. The part of the CDR3 DNA that was read is TGTGCCAGCAGCTTGCGCGGGGGGAGCGGAGAGACC. It encodes CASSLRGGSGET. The whole CDR3 reads CASSLRGGSGETQYF.

For this clone: The CDR3 end is not reached by the read, which stops 3 residues before it; the germline J gene fills it in. Other DNA sequences within the sample encode an identical CDR3. The rearrangement joins TRBV5-4 to TRBJ1-6; a weak D match, TRBD1 (6 bases). The germline CDR1 and CDR2 sequences are SGHNT and YYREEE (reference sequence). V lost 4 bases and J lost 7, with 15 bases in between. The CDR3 is 15 residues long. The CDR3 here is CASSTGGAGNSPLHF. The DNA read from the CDR3 is TGTGCCAGCAGCACCGGGGGGGCAGGGAATTCACCC.

With respect to this clone: The read terminates 3 residues ahead of where the CDR3 ends, so the germline J gene completes it. The chain recombines TRBV7-6 with TRBJ2-7; 7 nucleotides align to TRBD1. The germline V gene has CDR1 SGHVS and CDR2 FNYEAQ. The CDR3 has 14 residues. The V gene end was trimmed by 5 bases and the J gene end by 1 base; junction bases not matched to a gene: 5. CDR3: CASSARQGSYEQYF. CDR3 DNA (partial): TGTGCCAGCAGCGCCCGACAGGGTTCCTACGAG.

Remarks on this clone: The read ends 3 residues shy of where the CDR3 ends; the end is completed using the germline J gene. The genes are TRBV7-9 and TRBJ2-4; maybe TRBD1 (5 bases). The CDR3 has 15 residues. Germline V gene data show CDR1 as SEHNR and CDR2 as FQNEAQ (reference sequence). Partial CDR3 DNA: TGTGCCAGCAGCTTAGTGGGGCCACAAGGACGCGGT. Its protein is CASSLVGPQGRG. The entire CDR3 is CASSLVGPQGRGQYF.

Points on this clone: Read coverage stops 3 residues before the CDR3 terminus; the germline J gene supplies the remainder. The chain couples TRBV7-9 to TRBJ1-2; D ambiguous. Germline-derived CDR1 and CDR2 are SEHNR and FQNEAQ (reference sequence). The CDR3 has 12 residues. The covered CDR3 bases are TGTGCCAGCAGCTACCTCTCCTACGAC. It translates to CASSYLSYD. The entire CDR3 is CASSYLSYDYTF.

With regard to this clone: With the read ending 3 residues before the CDR3 end, the germline J gene is used to fill in that end. V and J are TRBV6-2 or TRBV6-3 and TRBJ2-3; D perhaps matches TRBD1 (6 bases). The germline V gene has CDR1 MNHEY and CDR2 SVGEGT. CDR3 length: 13 amino acids. CDR3 in amino acids: CASSSRQGQPQYF. The sequenced part of the CDR3 DNA is TGTGCCAGCAGTTCCAGGCAAGGACAGCCG.

With regard to this clone: The CDR3 is cut off 3 residues early in the read; its end comes from the germline J gene. The genes are TRBV5-1 and TRBJ2-3; the D is unclear. Trimming took off 0 bases at V and 7 bases at J, with 12 bases between the two ends. The CDR3 runs to 14 residues. Germline V CDR1 and CDR2: SGHRS, YFSETQ. This CDR3 reads CASSLDSGTYTQYF. CDR3 bases read: TGCGCCAGCAGCTTGGATTCAGGCACCTATACG.

In regard to this clone: Read data end 3 residues before the CDR3 end; the end is taken from the germline J gene. The V call is TRBV29-1, the J call TRBJ1-2; D unresolved. The germline V gene has CDR1 SQVTM and CDR2 ANQGSEA. V was trimmed by 0 bases and J by 2 bases, leaving 4 bases between them. This CDR3 is built from 12 residues. Incomplete CDR3 DNA: TGCAGCGTTGAAGATCCGAACTATGGC. Its translation: CSVEDPNYG. The full CDR3 protein reads CSVEDPNYGYTF.

About this clone: The sequence runs out 3 residues before the end of the CDR3; the remainder is reconstructed from the germline J gene. This chain connects TRBV19 to TRBJ2-2, with D possibly matching TRBD1 (5 bases). The CDR3 extends over 15 amino acids. CDR1 and CDR2 (germline): LNHDA, SQIVND (reference sequence). V was shortened by 6 bases and J by 0 bases, with 11 bases between the two germline ends. The CDR3 reads CASSQETANTGELFF. The sequenced CDR3 bases are TGTGCCAGTAGCCAGGAGACAGCGAACACCGGGGAG.

Note on this clone: The CDR3 end lies 3 residues beyond the end of the read and is filled in from the germline J gene. The V gene is TRBV7-3, the J gene TRBJ2-1, with 10 bases identical to TRBD2. The germline CDR1 and CDR2 sequences are SGHTA and FQGTGA. The CDR3 has 17 residues. Trimming at V came to 5 bases and at J to 8 bases, leaving 15 bases not matched to a gene. The CDR3 protein is CASSPGLAGAHRDEQFF. CDR3 DNA (partial): TGTGCCAGCAGCCCCGGCCTAGCGGGGGCCCACAGGGATGAG.

As concerns this clone: The sequence runs out 3 residues before the end of the CDR3; the remainder is reconstructed from the germline J gene. The V and J genes are TRBV2 and TRBJ2-5, with D unclear. The CDR3 sequence is 11 residues long. Germline CDR1 is SNHLY and CDR2 is FYNNEI. Trimming took off 6 bases at V and 5 bases at J, with 7 bases between the two ends. The CDR3 loop reads CASSIRETQYF. Partial CDR3 DNA: TGTGCCAGCAGCATACGGGAGACC. Supplemented by reference TRBV2 and TRBJ2-5, the full variable domain reads EPEVTQTPSHQVTQMGQEVILRCVPISNHLYFYWYRQILGQKVEFLVSFYNNEISEKSEIFDDQFSVERPDGSNFTLKIRSTKLEDSAMYFCASSIRETQYFGPGTRLLVL.

Points on this clone: Read data end 3 residues before the CDR3 end; the end is taken from the germline J gene. The chain couples TRBV20-1 to TRBJ2-4; TRBD2 agrees at 11 bases. In germline, CDR1 is DFQATT, CDR2 SNEGSKA (reference sequence). The CDR3 extends over 14 amino acids. This CDR3 reads CSASPSGGQETQYF. Partial CDR3 DNA: TGCAGTGCTAGTCCTAGCGGGGGGCAAGAGACT.

Comment on this clone: Read data end 3 residues before the CDR3 end; the end is taken from the germline J gene. The gene calls are TRBV7-2 and TRBJ1-6, with 10 bases lining up with TRBD1. CDR3 length equals 14 residues. Germline trimming cut 5 bases from V and 10 bases from J; bases unmatched to any gene: 5. From germline, CDR1 is SGHTA and CDR2 FQGNSA. This CDR3 is CASSMDRGLSPLHF. CDR3 bases read: TGTGCCAGCAGCATGGACAGGGGGTTATCACCC.

The sequenced CDR3 bases are TGTGCCAGCATTACAGGGGGCGAGGGTGGTGAAAAA. Its protein is CASITGGEGGEK. The entire CDR3 is CASITGGEGGEKLFF. The rearrangement uses TRBV2 and TRBJ1-4, with 9 bases aligning to TRBD1. The read ends 3 residues shy of where the CDR3 ends; the end is completed using the germline J gene. The germline V gene encodes CDR1 SNHLY and CDR2 FYNNEI. The junction had 10 bases not matched to a gene; V was cut back by 7 bases and J by 7 bases. The length of the CDR3 is 15 residues.